The clone carrying this T cell receptor (beta chain) was observed a handful of times. The table came from immunoSEQ multiplex PCR; TCRdb's copy has only in-frame clones and leaves some out. Of about 200,000 clones in the sample, more than 85% were seen once. The sample originates from a study of blood T cell repertoires in COVID-19. Losses at the gene ends were 2 bases for V and 8 bases for J; bases not matched to a gene: 12. The germline V gene encodes CDR1 GTSNPN and CDR2 SVGIG (reference sequence). The CDR3 has 16 amino acids. The sequencing sample was made of peripheral blood. This chain joins TRBV30 and TRBJ1-6; 7 positions match TRBD1. This TCR was recovered from a woman in her forties or fifties with COVID-19, enrolled during active disease. As DNA, the CDR3 is TGTGCCTGGAGTACGGACAGGCCTCTCCCTCATTCACCCCTCCACTTT. It specifies CAWSTDRPLPHSPLHF.